This T cell receptor beta chain was found in a study of human T cells and chemical hapten exposure. Whole-study context: The cohort included alopecia areata under or over 50% scalp, totalis and universalis.

The junction had 6 bases not matched to a gene; V was cut back by 0 bases and J by 5 bases. CDR3 length: 14 residues. Germline CDR1 DFQATT, CDR2 SNEGSKA (reference sequence). Stated time point: patch test 2, 6 weeks after DPC sensitization. Treatment given: therapeutic diphenylcyclopropenone sensitization with weekly scalp DPC. Study-wide findings and caveats: There was alopecia in the donors, so their immune response may differ from that of healthy people.

During construction of the library, unique molecular identifiers were attached to individual cDNA molecules for quantitative, reproducible TCR counting. TCRdb passed the RACE reads through MiXCR, listing each CDR3 protein once. This repertoire shows about 100,000 distinct CDR3 sequences, 10% to 12% found once; its top ten account for approximately 3.3%. This clonotype was picked up many times. Its matching antigen is unknown. Sequences were derived from whole blood, sampled in connection with sensitization to the hapten diphenylcyclopropenone (DPC). V gene TRBV20-1 combines with J gene TRBJ2-5, with 7 nucleotides matching TRBD1. The TCR comes from a middle-aged woman with alopecia areata. Some clones in this sample may be carry-over from other donors' samples. The CDR3 DNA reads as TGCAGTGCTAGAGAAAGGGGGCATTTGGAGACCCAGTACTTC. This gives the protein CSARERGHLETQYF.